This TCR beta chain is drawn from a study of blood T cell repertoires in COVID-19. This CDR3 is 15 amino acids long. From germline, CDR1 is LGHDT and CDR2 YNNKEL (reference sequence). The V gene lost 4 bases and the J gene lost 2 bases, with 13 bases spanning the gap. Libraries were prepared by immunoSEQ multiplex PCR; TCRdb keeps only in-frame clonotypes and omits some of them. The top ten hold 2% to 2.5% of the sample, which has 250,000 to 350,000 clones, more than 75% seen once. The chain links TRBV3-1 (or the pseudogene TRBV3-2) to TRBJ2-3; D is possibly TRBD2 (6 bases). Material: PBMCs or T cells enriched from blood (not recorded which). The source is a woman aged 60-75 years in a cohort exposed to, infected with or recovered from COVID-19 (not recorded which). The DNA for the CDR3 is TGTGCCAGCAGCCTACCGGGACTTCACACAGATACGCAGTATTTT. Encoded protein: CASSLPGLHTDTQYF.